One T cell receptor beta chain is described in this entry. What it recognizes is unknown. Germline values: CDR1 MNHNS, CDR2 SASEGT. Losses at the gene ends were 1 base for V and 5 bases for J; bases not matched to a gene: 8. This CDR3 is 16 amino acids long. H&E slides confirmed each diagnosis, reviewed by two pathologists independently. Premalignant or tumor cells were enriched by macro-dissection after pathologic assessment. These data are taken from a study of immune evolution from preneoplasia to lung adenocarcinoma. In the study overall: HLA loss of heterozygosity: roughly 6.6% AIS, about 15% MIA, around 35% ADC, none AAH. Whole-study findings and limits: Later-stage lesions appeared to have more T cells, more diversity, less clonality.

Assay: immunoSEQ multiplex PCR; the TCRdb copy retains only in-frame clones and omits some. The table includes 9,500 to 10,000 clones, 88% detected once. This chain connects TRBV6-1 to TRBJ1-5; 7 bases match TRBD1. Sequenced material: FFPE invasive lung adenocarcinoma tissue. This TCR was sampled from a person aged 70 to 85 with invasive lung adenocarcinoma. Some clones in this sample may be carry-over from other donors' samples. The CDR3 sequence: CASSEESTGRYQPQHF. The CDR3 DNA is TGTGCCAGCAGTGAAGAGTCGACAGGGAGGTATCAGCCCCAGCATTTT.